This T cell receptor beta chain was sequenced for a study of shared clonotypes between healthy human individuals. TCRdb's copy holds only in-frame clones and misses some; the assay was immunoSEQ multiplex PCR. The sample records about 600,000 clones, around 97% being singletons. The CDR3 length is 14 residues. Germline CDR1 MGHRA, CDR2 YSYEKL. After removal of 5 bases from V and 3 bases from J, the junction contained 5 bases not matched to a gene. This receptor was obtained from a woman in her thirties in good health. Sequencing was carried out using naive CD4+ T cells sorted from blood. Sample subset: CD45RA+ positively selected. The rearrangement uses TRBV4-1 and TRBJ2-7; TRBD1 aligns across 9 bases. The CDR3: CASSKPGQGYEQYF. As DNA, the CDR3 is TGCGCCAGCAGCAAACCGGGACAGGGCTACGAGCAGTACTTC.